The rows below give T cell receptor beta chains drawn from one sample of a study of T cells in Graves' hyperthyroidism and ophthalmopathy. Each CDR3 protein is one row after TCRdb ran MiXCR on the multiplex PCR reads. The sample contains more than 600,000 distinct CDR3 sequences, 16% of which appear only once. The specimen sequenced was blood. The origin of the receptors is a young man with Graves' hyperthyroidism. Both conserved end residues are part of each CDR3. A D gene is named only where the DNA matches it firmly. Size is omitted from some rows. Given values are once, few, many or a class for expanded clones.

j_gene,d_gene,abundance,v_gene,CDR3aa,CDR3nt
TRBJ1-2,-,-,TRBV7-2,CASSFWTETNYGYTF,TGTGCCAGCAGCTTTTGGACAGAGACAAACTATGGCTACACCTTC
TRBJ2-5,-,-,TRBV5-1,CASSPRPGEETQYF,TGCGCCAGCAGCCCAAGACCAGGGGAAGAGACCCAGTACTTC
TRBJ2-2,TRBD2,-,TRBV10-3,CAIRGGLAGGGNTGELFF,TGTGCCATCAGGGGAGGACTAGCGGGAGGTGGGAACACCGGGGAGCTGTTTTTT
TRBJ2-3,TRBD2,-,TRBV18,CASSPTSGMGTDTQYF,TGTGCCAGCTCACCAACGAGCGGGATGGGCACAGATACGCAGTATTTT
TRBJ1-2,-,few,TRBV12-5,CASGPYGVDGYTF,TGTGCTAGTGGTCCCTATGGGGTCGACGGCTACACCTTC
TRBJ1-2,-,few,TRBV24-1,CATSGRQSNYGYTF,TGTGCCACCAGTGGGAGACAGTCTAACTATGGCTACACCTTC
TRBJ2-1,TRBD2,many,TRBV5-1,CASSLQPSGRSEQFF,TGCGCCAGCAGCTTGCAGCCTAGCGGGAGAAGTGAGCAGTTCTTC
TRBJ2-2,-,many,TRBV2,CASRRGRATGELFF,TGTGCCAGCAGGCGGGGCAGGGCCACCGGGGAGCTGTTTTTT
TRBJ2-7,TRBD2,-,TRBV10-3,CAISPLAGLSYEQYF,TGTGCCATCAGTCCCCTAGCGGGCCTCTCCTACGAGCAGTACTTC
TRBJ2-2,TRBD2,-,TRBV15,CATSRETSGSGAGELFF,TGTGCCACCAGCAGAGAGACTAGCGGGAGTGGCGCCGGGGAGCTGTTTTTT
TRBJ1-2,-,many,TRBV11-2,CASSLVGGNGYTF,TGTGCCAGCAGCTTAGTGGGAGGGAACGGCTACACCTTC
TRBJ2-2,-,-,TRBV7-3,CASSSPAGGTTGELFF,TGTGCCAGCAGCTCCCCGGCAGGGGGGACCACCGGGGAGCTGTTTTTT
TRBJ2-6,-,-,TRBV18,CASSQRGRGSGANVLTF,TGTGCCAGCTCACAACGGGGACGGGGTTCTGGGGCCAACGTCCTGACTTTC
TRBJ2-1,-,many,TRBV5-5,CASSSVKLGYNEQFF,TGTGCCAGCAGCTCAGTGAAATTGGGGTACAATGAGCAGTTCTTC
TRBJ2-4,-,-,TRBV13,CASSTGPGGAIQYF,TGTGCCAGCAGCACGGGGCCCGGGGGAGCCATTCAGTACTTC
TRBJ2-5,-,many,TRBV28,CASRYGGPQETQYF,TGTGCCAGCAGATACGGCGGGCCCCAAGAGACCCAGTACTTC
TRBJ2-3,-,-,TRBV13,CASSLRGETGIAVWDTQYF,TGTGCCAGCAGCTTAAGAGGGGAGACGGGGATAGCGGTGTGGGATACGCAGTATTTT
TRBJ2-2,-,few,TRBV12-3/TRBV12-4,CASSPTETGELFF,TGTGCCAGCAGTCCGACGGAGACCGGGGAGCTGTTTTTT
TRBJ2-7,-,many,TRBV7-4,CASSCCPLPYEQYF,TGTGCCAGCAGCTGCTGTCCACTGCCCTACGAGCAGTACTTC
TRBJ2-1,TRBD2,few,TRBV11-2,CASSLRFLGTSGFNEQFF,TGTGCCAGCAGCTTACGGTTTTTGGGGACTAGCGGGTTCAATGAGCAGTTCTTC
TRBJ1-1,-,-,TRBV9,CASSVKGDTEAFF,TGTGCCAGCAGCGTTAAAGGGGACACTGAAGCTTTCTTT
TRBJ1-1,-,many,TRBV18,CASSSLQNTEAFF,TGTGCCAGCTCAAGCCTCCAGAACACTGAAGCTTTCTTT
TRBJ1-5,TRBD1,few,TRBV19,CASSTIGQVGRSPQHF,TGTGCCAGTAGTACCATCGGACAGGTCGGGCGATCGCCCCAGCATTTT
TRBJ2-1,TRBD1,-,TRBV24-1,CATSDLKGTGFYNEQFF,TGTGCCACCAGTGATTTGAAAGGGACAGGGTTCTACAATGAGCAGTTCTTC
TRBJ2-3,TRBD2,many,TRBV11-2,CASKPLAGLTDTQYF,TGTGCCAGCAAACCACTAGCGGGACTCACAGATACGCAGTATTTT
TRBJ1-2,-,-,TRBV28,CASRSLAAYGYTF,TGTGCCAGCAGGTCTCTGGCGGCCTATGGCTACACCTTC
TRBJ2-7,TRBD2,-,TRBV7-8,CASSLAATSGSSYEQYF,TGTGCCAGCAGCTTAGCGGCGACTAGCGGGAGCTCCTACGAGCAGTACTTC
TRBJ1-3,-,few,TRBV5-8,CASHQGAGNTIYF,TGTGCCAGTCACCAGGGAGCCGGAAACACCATATATTTT
TRBJ2-2,-,-,TRBV12-3/TRBV12-4,CASRFERPNTGELFF,TGTGCCAGCAGATTTGAGAGGCCCAACACCGGGGAGCTGTTTTTT
TRBJ1-1,TRBD1,-,TRBV12-3/TRBV12-4,CASRWTGVTEAFF,TGTGCCAGCAGATGGACAGGGGTCACTGAAGCTTTCTTT
TRBJ2-3,-,many,TRBV24-1,CATSDSTPDSSTDTQYF,TGTGCCACCAGTGATTCTACTCCGGACAGTAGCACAGATACGCAGTATTTT
TRBJ2-3,-,many,TRBV6-1,CASSEGRDTQYF,TGTGCCAGCAGTGAAGGCAGAGATACGCAGTATTTT
TRBJ2-3,-,few,TRBV9,CASSARLVSADTQYF,TGTGCCAGCAGCGCCAGACTAGTATCGGCAGATACGCAGTATTTT
TRBJ2-1,TRBD2,many,TRBV27,CASSLSSGRALSYNEQFF,TGTGCCAGCAGTTTATCTAGCGGGAGAGCCCTCTCCTACAATGAGCAGTTCTTC
TRBJ1-1,-,-,TRBV18,CASSPLGEGTEAFF,TGTGCCAGCTCACCTCTGGGGGAAGGGACTGAAGCTTTCTTT